A single sample is the source of the 5 T cell receptor beta chains below, sequenced in a study of cytomegalovirus exposure and HLA in healthy donors. The assay was immunoSEQ multiplex PCR, and TCRdb's table has in-frame clones only and misses some. The sample has about 160,000 clones; roughly 84% are singletons. Sequencing input: PBMCs. These receptors were obtained from a man aged 25 to 40 in good health and CMV-seropositive.

V is TRBV9 and J is TRBJ2-4; TRBD1 might be the D (6 bases). This CDR3 spans 16 amino acids. Germline CDR1 is SGDLS and CDR2 is YYNGEE. Trimming cost V 4 bases and J 0 bases, with 14 bases left between them. DNA for the CDR3: TGTGCCAGCAGCCCCTACAGGGACCTAGCCAAAAACATTCAGTACTTC. Its translation: CASSPYRDLAKNIQYF.

The genes are TRBV10-3 and TRBJ2-3, with TRBD2 identical over 10 bases. The V gene end was trimmed by 1 base and the J gene end by 4 bases; junction bases not matched to a gene: 8. The CDR3 loop spans 17 amino acids. Looked up from germline, CDR1 is ENHRY and CDR2 is SYGVKD. DNA of the CDR3: TGTGCCATCAGTGAGTTAGCTAGCGGGAGAGGGTCAGATACGCAGTATTTT. This gives the protein CAISELASGRGSDTQYF.

V is TRBV28 and J is TRBJ2-3; 11 bases line up with TRBD2. The J segment lost 5 bases and the V segment lost 5 bases, leaving 9 bases of the junction unmatched. This CDR3 contains 16 residues. Looked up from germline, CDR1 is MDHEN and CDR2 is SYDVKM. DNA for the CDR3: TGTGCCAGCAGTAACTTAGCGGGGGGGCTTGGAGATACGCAGTATTTT. Translated: CASSNLAGGLGDTQYF.

The V call is TRBV6-4, the J call TRBJ1-5, with D unresolved. Germline V CDR1 and CDR2: MRHNA, SNTAGT. The CDR3 is 12 residues long. V lost 6 bases and J lost 5, with 8 bases in between. The CDR3 DNA reads TGTGCCAGCAGGCGGAGCGATCAGCCCCAGCATTTT. It encodes CASRRSDQPQHF.

This clone showed up just once. The chain carries TRBV11-2 and TRBJ1-2, with a possible D match to TRBD1 (5 bases). Germline-derived CDR1 and CDR2 are SGHAT and FQNNGV. The V end was cut by 4 bases, the J end by 4 bases, with 22 bases between. The CDR3 consists of 17 residues. DNA for the CDR3: TGTGCCAGCAGCTCCCTACGGGGCCCCGGGAGGGGCTATGGCTACACCTTC. This sequence encodes CASSSLRGPGRGYGYTF.